This T cell receptor beta chain originates from a study of cytomegalovirus exposure and HLA in healthy donors. Germline CDR1 is MDHEN and CDR2 is SYDVKM. CDR3 length: 16 residues. With 6 bases clipped from V and 4 bases from J, the junction kept 12 bases outside the gene matches. Both 60 Vbeta primers and 13 Jbeta primers went into the PCR. TCRdb's table, derived via immunoSEQ multiplex PCR, lists solely in-frame clones and lacks some. The table records over 85,000 clones, around 8% of them present only once. The sequence came from a man in his fifties in good health and CMV-seronegative. Sequenced input: PBMCs. V usage is TRBV28 and J usage is TRBJ2-1; TRBD2 agrees at 7 bases. The CDR3 DNA reads as TGTGCCAGCAGCCCCCTCCCGGGGGGTACATACAATGAGCAGTTCTTC. Its translation is CASSPLPGGTYNEQFF.